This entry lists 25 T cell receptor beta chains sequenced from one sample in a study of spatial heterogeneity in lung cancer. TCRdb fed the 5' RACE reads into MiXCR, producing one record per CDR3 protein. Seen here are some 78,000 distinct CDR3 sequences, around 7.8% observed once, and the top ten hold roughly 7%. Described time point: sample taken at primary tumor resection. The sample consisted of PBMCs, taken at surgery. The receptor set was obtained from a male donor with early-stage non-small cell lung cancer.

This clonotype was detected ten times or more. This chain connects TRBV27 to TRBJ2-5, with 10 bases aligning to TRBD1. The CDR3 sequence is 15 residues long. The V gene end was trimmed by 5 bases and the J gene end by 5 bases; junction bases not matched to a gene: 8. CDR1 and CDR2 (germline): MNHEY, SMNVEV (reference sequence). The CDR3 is CASSAGDRGSETQYF. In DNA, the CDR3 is TGTGCCAGCAGTGCTGGGGACAGGGGTTCTGAGACCCAGTACTTC.

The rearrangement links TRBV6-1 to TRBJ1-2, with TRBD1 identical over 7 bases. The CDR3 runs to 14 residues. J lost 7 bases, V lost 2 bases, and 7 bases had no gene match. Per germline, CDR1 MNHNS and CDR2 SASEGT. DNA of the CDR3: TGTGCCAGCAGTGAACTTGTGACAGGGTCTGGCTACACCTTC. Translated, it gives CASSELVTGSGYTF.

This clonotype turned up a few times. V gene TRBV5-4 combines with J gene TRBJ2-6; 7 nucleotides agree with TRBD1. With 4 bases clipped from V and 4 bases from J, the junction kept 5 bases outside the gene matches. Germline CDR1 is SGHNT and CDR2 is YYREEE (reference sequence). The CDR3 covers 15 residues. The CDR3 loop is CASSMTGTGANVLTF. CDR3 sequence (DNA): TGTGCCAGCAGCATGACAGGGACCGGGGCCAACGTCCTGACTTTC.

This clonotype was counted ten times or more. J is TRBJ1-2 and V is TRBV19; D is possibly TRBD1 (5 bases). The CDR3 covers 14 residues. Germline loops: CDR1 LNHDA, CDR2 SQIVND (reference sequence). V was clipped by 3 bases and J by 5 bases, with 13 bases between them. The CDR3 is CASSIGQGNYGYTF. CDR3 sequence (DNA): TGTGCCAGTAGTATTGGACAAGGAAATTATGGCTACACCTTC.

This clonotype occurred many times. CDR3 in DNA: TGTGCCAGCAGCCAAGTCCGACCGGGGCAGCATACTGAAGCTTTCTTT. This sequence encodes CASSQVRPGQHTEAFF. The rearrangement joins TRBV3-1 to TRBJ1-1; possible D gene TRBD1, 5 bases. The CDR3 totals 16 residues. Trimming removed 1 base at V and 5 bases at J, with 17 bases between. CDR1 is LGHDT and CDR2 is YNNKEL in the germline V gene (reference sequence).

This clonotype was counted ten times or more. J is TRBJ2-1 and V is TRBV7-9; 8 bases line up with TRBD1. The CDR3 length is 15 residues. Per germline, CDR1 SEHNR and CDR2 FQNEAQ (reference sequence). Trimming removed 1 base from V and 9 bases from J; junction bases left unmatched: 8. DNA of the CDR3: TGTGCCAGCAGCTTAGAGGGACAGGTCGGCGGTGAGCAGTTCTTC. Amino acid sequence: CASSLEGQVGGEQFF.

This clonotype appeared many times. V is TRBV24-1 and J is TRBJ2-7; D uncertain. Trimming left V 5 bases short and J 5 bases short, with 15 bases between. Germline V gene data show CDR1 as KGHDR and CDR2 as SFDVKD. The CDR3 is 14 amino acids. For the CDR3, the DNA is TGTGCCACCAGTGGAGCAGGTGATCGAAACGAGCAGTACTTC. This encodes CATSGAGDRNEQYF.

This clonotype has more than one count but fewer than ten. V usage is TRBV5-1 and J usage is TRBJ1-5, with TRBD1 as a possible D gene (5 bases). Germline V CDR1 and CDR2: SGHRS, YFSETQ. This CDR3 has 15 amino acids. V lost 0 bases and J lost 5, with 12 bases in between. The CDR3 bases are TGCGCCAGCAGCTTGGCCGGCACAGGATATCAGCCCCAGCATTTT. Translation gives CASSLAGTGYQPQHF.

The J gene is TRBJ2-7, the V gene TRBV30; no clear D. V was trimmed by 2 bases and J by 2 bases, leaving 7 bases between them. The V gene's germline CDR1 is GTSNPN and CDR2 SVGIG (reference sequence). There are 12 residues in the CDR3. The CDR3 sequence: CAWSSITYEQYF. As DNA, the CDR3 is TGTGCCTGGAGTAGCATTACCTACGAGCAGTACTTC.

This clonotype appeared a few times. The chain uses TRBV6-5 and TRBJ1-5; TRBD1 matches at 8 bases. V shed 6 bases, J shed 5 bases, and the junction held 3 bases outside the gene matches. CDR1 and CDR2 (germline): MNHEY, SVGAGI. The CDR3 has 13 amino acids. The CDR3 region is CASRSGGDQPQHF. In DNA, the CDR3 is TGTGCCAGCAGGTCAGGGGGCGATCAGCCCCAGCATTTT.

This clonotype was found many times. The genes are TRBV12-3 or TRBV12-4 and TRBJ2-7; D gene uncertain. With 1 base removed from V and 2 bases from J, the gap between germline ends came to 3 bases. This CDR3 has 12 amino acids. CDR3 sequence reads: CASSLGAYEQYF. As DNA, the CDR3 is TGTGCCAGCAGTTTAGGGGCCTACGAGCAGTACTTC.

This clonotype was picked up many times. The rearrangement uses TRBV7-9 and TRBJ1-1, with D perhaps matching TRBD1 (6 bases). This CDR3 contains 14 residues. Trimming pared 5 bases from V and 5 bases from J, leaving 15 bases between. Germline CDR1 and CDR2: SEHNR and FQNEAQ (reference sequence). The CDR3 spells CASSNQGRRTEAFF. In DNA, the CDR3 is TGTGCCAGCAGCAACCAGGGGAGGCGGACTGAAGCTTTCTTT.

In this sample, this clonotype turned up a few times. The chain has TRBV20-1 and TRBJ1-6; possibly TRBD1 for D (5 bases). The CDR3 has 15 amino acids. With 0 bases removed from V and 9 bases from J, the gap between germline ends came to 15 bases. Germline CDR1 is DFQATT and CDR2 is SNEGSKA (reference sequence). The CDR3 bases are TGCAGTGCTAGAGATCTGGGGCAGGGCGGTTCACCCCTCCACTTT. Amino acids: CSARDLGQGGSPLHF.

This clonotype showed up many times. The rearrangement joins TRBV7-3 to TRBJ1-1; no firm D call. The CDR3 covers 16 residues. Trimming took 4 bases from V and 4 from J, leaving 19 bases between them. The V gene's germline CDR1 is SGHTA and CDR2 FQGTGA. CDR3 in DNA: TGTGCCAGCAGCTCTGCGCTGGATAGGGCCGGCACTGAAGCTTTCTTT. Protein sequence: CASSSALDRAGTEAFF.

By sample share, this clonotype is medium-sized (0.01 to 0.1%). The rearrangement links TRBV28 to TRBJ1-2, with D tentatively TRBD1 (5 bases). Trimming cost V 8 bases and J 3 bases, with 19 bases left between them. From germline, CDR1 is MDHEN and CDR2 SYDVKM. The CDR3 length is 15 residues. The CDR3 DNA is TGTGCCAGCTCTTTGGGAGGGGCCTCCTACTATGGCTACACCTTC. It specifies CASSLGGASYYGYTF.

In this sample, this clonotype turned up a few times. CDR3 amino acids: CASSLSWRSNQPQHF. CDR3 DNA sequence: TGTGCCAGCAGCCTCTCCTGGAGGAGCAATCAGCCCCAGCATTTT. V and J are TRBV4-2 and TRBJ1-5; D uncertain. Per the germline V gene, CDR1 is LGHNA and CDR2 is YNFKEQ. V was shortened by 4 bases and J by 1 base, with 11 bases between the two germline ends. This CDR3 is 15 amino acids long.

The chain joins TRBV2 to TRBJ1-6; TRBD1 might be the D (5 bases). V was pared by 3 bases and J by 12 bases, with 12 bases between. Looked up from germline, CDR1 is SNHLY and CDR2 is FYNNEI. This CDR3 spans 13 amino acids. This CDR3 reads CASSEGMGVPLHF. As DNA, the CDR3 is TGTGCCAGCAGTGAGGGAATGGGGGTACCCCTCCACTTT.

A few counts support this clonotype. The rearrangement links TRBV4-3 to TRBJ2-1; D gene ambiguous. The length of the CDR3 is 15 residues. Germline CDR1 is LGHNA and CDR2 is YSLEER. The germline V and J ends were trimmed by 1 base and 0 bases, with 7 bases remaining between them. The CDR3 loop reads CASSQGLNSYNEQFF. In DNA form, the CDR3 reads TGCGCCAGCAGCCAAGGACTGAACTCCTACAATGAGCAGTTCTTC.

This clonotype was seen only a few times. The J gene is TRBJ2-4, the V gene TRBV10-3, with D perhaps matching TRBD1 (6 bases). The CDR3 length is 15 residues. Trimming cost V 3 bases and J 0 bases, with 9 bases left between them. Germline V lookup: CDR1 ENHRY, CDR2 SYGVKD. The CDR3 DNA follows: TGTGCCATCAGTGACCCAGGGGTAGCCAAAAACATTCAGTACTTC. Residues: CAISDPGVAKNIQYF.

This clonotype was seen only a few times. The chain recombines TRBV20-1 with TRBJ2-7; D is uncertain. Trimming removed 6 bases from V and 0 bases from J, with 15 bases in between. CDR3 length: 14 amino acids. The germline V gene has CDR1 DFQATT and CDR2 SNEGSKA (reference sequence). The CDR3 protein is CSAERLESSYEQYF. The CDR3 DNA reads TGCAGTGCGGAACGACTCGAAAGCTCCTACGAGCAGTACTTC.

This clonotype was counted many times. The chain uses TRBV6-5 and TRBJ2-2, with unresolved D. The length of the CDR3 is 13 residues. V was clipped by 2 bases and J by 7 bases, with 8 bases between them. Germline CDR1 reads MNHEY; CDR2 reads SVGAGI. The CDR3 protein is CASSYQPGGELFF. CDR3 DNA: TGTGCCAGCAGTTACCAGCCTGGCGGGGAGCTGTTTTTT.

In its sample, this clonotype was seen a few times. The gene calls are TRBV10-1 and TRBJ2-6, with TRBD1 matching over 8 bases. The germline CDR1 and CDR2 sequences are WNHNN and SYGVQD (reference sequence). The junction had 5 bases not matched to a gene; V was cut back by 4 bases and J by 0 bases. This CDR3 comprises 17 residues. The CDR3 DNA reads TGCGCCAGCAGTGCGAGTGACAGGGGCTCTGGGGCCAACGTCCTGACTTTC. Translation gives CASSASDRGSGANVLTF.

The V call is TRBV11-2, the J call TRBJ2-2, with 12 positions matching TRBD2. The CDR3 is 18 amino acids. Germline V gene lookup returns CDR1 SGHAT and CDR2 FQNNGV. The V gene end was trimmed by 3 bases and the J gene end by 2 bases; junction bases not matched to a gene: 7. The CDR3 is CASSFGATSGSNTGELFF. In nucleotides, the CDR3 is TGTGCCAGCAGCTTCGGGGCGACTAGCGGGAGTAACACCGGGGAGCTGTTTTTT.

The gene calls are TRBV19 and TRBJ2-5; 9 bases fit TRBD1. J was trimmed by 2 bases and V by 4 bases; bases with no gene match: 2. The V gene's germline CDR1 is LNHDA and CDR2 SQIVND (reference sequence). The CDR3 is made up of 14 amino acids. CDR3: CASSRQGEQETQYF. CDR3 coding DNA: TGTGCCAGTAGTAGACAGGGGGAGCAAGAGACCCAGTACTTC. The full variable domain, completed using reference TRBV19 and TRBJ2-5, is DGGITQSPKYLFRKEGQNVTLSCEQNLNHDAMYWYRQDPGQGLRLIYYSQIVNDFQKGDIAEGYSVSREKKESFPLTVTSAQKNPTAFYLCASSRQGEQETQYFGPGTRLLVL.

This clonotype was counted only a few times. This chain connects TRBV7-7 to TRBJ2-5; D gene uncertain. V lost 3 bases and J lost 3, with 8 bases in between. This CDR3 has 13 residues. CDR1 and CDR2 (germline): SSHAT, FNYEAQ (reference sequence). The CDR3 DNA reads TGTGCCAGCAGCTTCGCCGAGAAAGAGACCCAGTACTTC. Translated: CASSFAEKETQYF.